This T cell receptor beta chain was sequenced in a study of blood T cell repertoires in COVID-19. Study-level background: PBMCs, B-cell-depleted T cells, or T cells provided the cDNA or gDNA that made up the material.

Trimming took 4 bases from V and 5 from J, leaving 12 bases between them. The CDR3 has 14 amino acids. The germline gives CDR1 ENHRY, CDR2 SYGVKD. In the authors' methods: Amplification from reference gene primers served as the basis for estimated nucleated cell counts. Profiling relied on immunoSEQ multiplex PCR, and the TCRdb table lists in-frame clones only, not all of them. V and J calls and clone size are those listed in that table; D and trimming were worked out from the DNA. This table has 200,000 to 300,000 clones, 80% to 85% appearing once. This clone occurred a few times. The source is a woman aged 55-69 years with active or convalescent COVID-19. The sequenced sample consisted of peripheral blood. This chain connects TRBV10-3 to TRBJ1-5, with D tentatively TRBD1 (6 bases). The CDR3 loop reads CAISALEGDQPQHF. DNA of the CDR3: TGTGCCATCAGTGCGTTAGAGGGGGATCAGCCCCAGCATTTT.